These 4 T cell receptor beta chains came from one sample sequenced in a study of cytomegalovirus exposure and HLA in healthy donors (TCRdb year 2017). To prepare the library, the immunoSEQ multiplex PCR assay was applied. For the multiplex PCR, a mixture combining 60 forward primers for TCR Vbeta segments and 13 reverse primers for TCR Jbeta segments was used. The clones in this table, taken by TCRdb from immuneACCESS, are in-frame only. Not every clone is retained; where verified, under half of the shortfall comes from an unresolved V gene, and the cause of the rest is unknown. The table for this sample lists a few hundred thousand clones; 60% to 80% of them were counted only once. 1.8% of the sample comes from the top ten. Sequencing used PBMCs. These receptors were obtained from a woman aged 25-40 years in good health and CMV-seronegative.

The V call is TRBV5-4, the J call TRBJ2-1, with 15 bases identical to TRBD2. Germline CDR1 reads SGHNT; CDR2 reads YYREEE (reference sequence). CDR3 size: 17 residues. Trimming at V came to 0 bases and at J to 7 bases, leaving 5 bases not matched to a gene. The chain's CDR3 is CASSLARTSGRGNEQFF. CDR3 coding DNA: TGTGCCAGCAGCTTGGCCCGGACTAGCGGGAGGGGAAATGAGCAGTTCTTC.

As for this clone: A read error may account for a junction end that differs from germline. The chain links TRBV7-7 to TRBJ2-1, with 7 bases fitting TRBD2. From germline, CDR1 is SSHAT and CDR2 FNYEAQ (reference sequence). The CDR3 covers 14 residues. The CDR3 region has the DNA TGTGCTAGCAGCCCTGAGGCGGGGGACAATGAGCAGTTCTTC. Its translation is CASSPEAGDNEQFF.

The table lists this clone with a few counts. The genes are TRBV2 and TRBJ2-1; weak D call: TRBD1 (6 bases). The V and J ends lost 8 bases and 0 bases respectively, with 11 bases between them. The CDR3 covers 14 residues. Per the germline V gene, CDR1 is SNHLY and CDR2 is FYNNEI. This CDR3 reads CASRGQNSYNEQFF. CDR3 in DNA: TGTGCCAGCCGCGGACAGAACTCCTACAATGAGCAGTTCTTC.

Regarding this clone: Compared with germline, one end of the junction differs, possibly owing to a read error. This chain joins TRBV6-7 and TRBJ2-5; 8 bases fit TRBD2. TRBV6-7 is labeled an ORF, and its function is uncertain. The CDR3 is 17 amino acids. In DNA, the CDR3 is TGTGACAGCAGTTACTCGAGTCGACCAGCGGGGGAGGGGACCCAGTACTTC. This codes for CDSSYSSRPAGEGTQYF.